The 2 T cell receptor beta chains below come from one sample, sequenced in a study of blood T cell repertoires in COVID-19. This table comes from immunoSEQ multiplex PCR, and its TCRdb copy is limited to in-frame clones, with some not included. This sample has about 230,000 clones, with approximately 90% found just once. Sequencing was carried out using peripheral blood. These receptors were collected from a man aged 50-60 years with COVID-19, enrolled during active disease.

J is TRBJ1-1 and V is TRBV5-1; TRBD1 matches 11 bases. V lost 4 bases and J lost 1; bases outside the gene matches: 3. The CDR3 sequence is 15 residues long. Germline V gene lookup returns CDR1 SGHRS and CDR2 YFSETQ. CDR3 sequence (DNA): TGCGCCAGCAGCGCCGGGACAGGGGGGAACACTGAAGCTTTCTTT. Amino acids: CASSAGTGGNTEAFF.

V gene TRBV5-6 combines with J gene TRBJ1-6, with 7 positions matching TRBD1. Germline lookup yields CDR1 SGHDT and CDR2 YYEEEE. V lost 1 base, J lost 6 bases, and 16 bases stayed unmatched. The CDR3 covers 19 residues. The CDR3 is CASSLRAGTATRSNSPLHF. CDR3 coding DNA: TGTGCCAGCAGCTTGAGGGCCGGGACAGCAACCAGATCTAATTCACCCCTCCACTTT.